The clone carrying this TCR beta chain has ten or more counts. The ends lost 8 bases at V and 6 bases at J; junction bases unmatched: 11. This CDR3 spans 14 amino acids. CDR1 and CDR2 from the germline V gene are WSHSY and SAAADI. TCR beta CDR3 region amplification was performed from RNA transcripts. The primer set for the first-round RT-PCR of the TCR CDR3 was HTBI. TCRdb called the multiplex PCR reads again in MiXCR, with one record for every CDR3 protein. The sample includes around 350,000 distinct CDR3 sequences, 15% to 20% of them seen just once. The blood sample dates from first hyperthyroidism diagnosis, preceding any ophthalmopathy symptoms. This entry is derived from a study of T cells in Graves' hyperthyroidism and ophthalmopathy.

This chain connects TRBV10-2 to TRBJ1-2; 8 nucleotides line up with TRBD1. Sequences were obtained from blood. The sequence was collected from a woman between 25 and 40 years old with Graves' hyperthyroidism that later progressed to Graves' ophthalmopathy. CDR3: CASRSDRARNGYTF. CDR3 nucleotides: TGCGCCAGCCGGTCGGACAGGGCTAGGAATGGCTACACCTTC.